This T cell receptor beta chain was profiled in a study of shared clonotypes between healthy human individuals. Broader study findings: Non-shared clonotypes had lower generation probabilities than clonotypes shared by all four sorted-subset donors.

This CDR3 has 13 amino acids. Germline V gene data show CDR1 as SNHLY and CDR2 as FYNNEI. V gave up 4 bases and J gave up 7 bases, with 11 bases separating them. Original processing methods: Sequence data from immunoSEQ were junction-only and lacked quality scores; consequently, filtering differed. The repertoire was sequenced with immunoSEQ multiplex PCR; TCRdb's copy has only in-frame clones and lacks some. V, J and clone size are those of that table, while D and trimming were read from the DNA. The profile shows about 2.4 million clones, approximately 94% of them singletons. Turning to this clone: Its antigen is unknown.

This TCR came from a man between 18 and 35 years old in good health. Some clones in this sample may be carry-over from other donors' samples. The rearrangement uses TRBV2 and TRBJ2-1; D might be TRBD2 (6 bases). Sample: naive CD4+ T cells from PBMCs. Subset meaning: CD45RA+ positively selected. Here the CDR3 reads CASSAESGNEQFF. Written as DNA, the CDR3 is TGTGCCAGCAGTGCCGAGAGCGGGAATGAGCAGTTCTTC. Complete variable domain (other parts from reference TRBV2 and TRBJ2-1): EPEVTQTPSHQVTQMGQEVILRCVPISNHLYFYWYRQILGQKVEFLVSFYNNEISEKSEIFDDQFSVERPDGSNFTLKIRSTKLEDSAMYFCASSAESGNEQFFGPGTRLTVL.